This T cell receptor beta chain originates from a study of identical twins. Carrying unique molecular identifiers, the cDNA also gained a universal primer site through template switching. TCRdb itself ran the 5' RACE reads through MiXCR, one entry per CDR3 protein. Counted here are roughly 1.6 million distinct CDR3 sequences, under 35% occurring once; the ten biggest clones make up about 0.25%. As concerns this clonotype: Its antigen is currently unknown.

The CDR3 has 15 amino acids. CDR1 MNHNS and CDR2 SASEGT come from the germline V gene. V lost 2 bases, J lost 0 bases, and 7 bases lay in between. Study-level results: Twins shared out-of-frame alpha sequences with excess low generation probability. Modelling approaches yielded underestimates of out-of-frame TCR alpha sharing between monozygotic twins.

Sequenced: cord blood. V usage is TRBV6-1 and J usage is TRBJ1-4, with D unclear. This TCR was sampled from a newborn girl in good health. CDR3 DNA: TGTGCCAGCAGTGAAAGGCGGACAACTAATGAAAAACTGTTTTTT. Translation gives CASSERRTTNEKLFF.